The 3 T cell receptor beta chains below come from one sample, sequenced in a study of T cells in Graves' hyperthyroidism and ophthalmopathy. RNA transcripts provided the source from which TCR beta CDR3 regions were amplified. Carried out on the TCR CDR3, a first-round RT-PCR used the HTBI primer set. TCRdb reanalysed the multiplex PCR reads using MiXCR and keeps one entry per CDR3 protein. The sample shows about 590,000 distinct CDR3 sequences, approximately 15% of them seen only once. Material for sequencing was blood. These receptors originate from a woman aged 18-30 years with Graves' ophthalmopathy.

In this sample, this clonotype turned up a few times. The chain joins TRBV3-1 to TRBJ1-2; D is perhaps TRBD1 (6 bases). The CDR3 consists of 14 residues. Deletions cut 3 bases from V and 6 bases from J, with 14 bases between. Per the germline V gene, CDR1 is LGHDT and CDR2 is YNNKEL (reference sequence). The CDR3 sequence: CASSQTSGANGYTF. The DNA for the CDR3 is TGTGCCAGCAGCCAGACCTCGGGGGCGAATGGCTACACCTTC. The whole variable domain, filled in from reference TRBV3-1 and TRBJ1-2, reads DTAVSQTPKYLVTQMGNDKSIKCEQNLGHDTMYWYKQDSKKFLKIMFSYNNKELIINETVPNRFSPKSPDKAHLNLHINSLELGDSAVYFCASSQTSGANGYTFGSGTRLTVV.

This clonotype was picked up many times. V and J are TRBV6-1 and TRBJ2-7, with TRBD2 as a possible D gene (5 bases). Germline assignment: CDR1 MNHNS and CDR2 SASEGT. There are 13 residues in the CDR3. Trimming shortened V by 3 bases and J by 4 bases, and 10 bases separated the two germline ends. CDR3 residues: CASSDGGGYEQYF. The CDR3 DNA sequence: TGTGCCAGCAGTGACGGAGGAGGATACGAGCAGTACTTC.

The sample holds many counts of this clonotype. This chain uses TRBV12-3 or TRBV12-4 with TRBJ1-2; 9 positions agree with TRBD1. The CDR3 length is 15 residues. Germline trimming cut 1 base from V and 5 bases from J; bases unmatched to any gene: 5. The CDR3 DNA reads TGTGCCAGCAGTTTAGTGGACAGGGGCCTTTATGGCTACACCTTC. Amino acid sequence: CASSLVDRGLYGYTF.